This T cell receptor beta chain came from a study of T cell repertoires in cytomegalovirus infection. Study details: CMV epitopes that were recently identified and HLA-C-restricted were used alongside well-studied HLA-B-restricted ones. Through public TCR beta signatures, both CMV infection and matching HLA type were indicated.

Trimming at V came to 2 bases and at J to 6 bases, leaving 11 bases not matched to a gene. The V gene's germline CDR1 is SGHTA and CDR2 FQGNSA. The CDR3 loop spans 16 amino acids. This clonotype was recorded at least ten times. The antigen remains unidentified. General study points: It was HLA-C-restricted CMV-specific TCR beta clonotypes that dominated the response ex vivo.

Using its own MiXCR run on the reads, TCRdb lists one record per CDR3 protein. This sample yields about 220,000 distinct CDR3 sequences, of which around 35% are seen a single time; approximately 59% belongs to the top ten. The sequencing here drew on CD8+ T cells from cultured PBMCs, taken from culture after CMV antigen stimulation. This chain uses TRBV7-2 with TRBJ2-3, with 7 bases fitting TRBD1. This receptor was obtained from a human donor in good health (CMV status not recorded). Some clones in this sample may be carry-over from other donors' samples. The CDR3: CASSLYYRGAYDTQYF. DNA of the CDR3: TGTGCCAGCAGCTTATACTACAGGGGCGCTTATGATACGCAGTATTTT.